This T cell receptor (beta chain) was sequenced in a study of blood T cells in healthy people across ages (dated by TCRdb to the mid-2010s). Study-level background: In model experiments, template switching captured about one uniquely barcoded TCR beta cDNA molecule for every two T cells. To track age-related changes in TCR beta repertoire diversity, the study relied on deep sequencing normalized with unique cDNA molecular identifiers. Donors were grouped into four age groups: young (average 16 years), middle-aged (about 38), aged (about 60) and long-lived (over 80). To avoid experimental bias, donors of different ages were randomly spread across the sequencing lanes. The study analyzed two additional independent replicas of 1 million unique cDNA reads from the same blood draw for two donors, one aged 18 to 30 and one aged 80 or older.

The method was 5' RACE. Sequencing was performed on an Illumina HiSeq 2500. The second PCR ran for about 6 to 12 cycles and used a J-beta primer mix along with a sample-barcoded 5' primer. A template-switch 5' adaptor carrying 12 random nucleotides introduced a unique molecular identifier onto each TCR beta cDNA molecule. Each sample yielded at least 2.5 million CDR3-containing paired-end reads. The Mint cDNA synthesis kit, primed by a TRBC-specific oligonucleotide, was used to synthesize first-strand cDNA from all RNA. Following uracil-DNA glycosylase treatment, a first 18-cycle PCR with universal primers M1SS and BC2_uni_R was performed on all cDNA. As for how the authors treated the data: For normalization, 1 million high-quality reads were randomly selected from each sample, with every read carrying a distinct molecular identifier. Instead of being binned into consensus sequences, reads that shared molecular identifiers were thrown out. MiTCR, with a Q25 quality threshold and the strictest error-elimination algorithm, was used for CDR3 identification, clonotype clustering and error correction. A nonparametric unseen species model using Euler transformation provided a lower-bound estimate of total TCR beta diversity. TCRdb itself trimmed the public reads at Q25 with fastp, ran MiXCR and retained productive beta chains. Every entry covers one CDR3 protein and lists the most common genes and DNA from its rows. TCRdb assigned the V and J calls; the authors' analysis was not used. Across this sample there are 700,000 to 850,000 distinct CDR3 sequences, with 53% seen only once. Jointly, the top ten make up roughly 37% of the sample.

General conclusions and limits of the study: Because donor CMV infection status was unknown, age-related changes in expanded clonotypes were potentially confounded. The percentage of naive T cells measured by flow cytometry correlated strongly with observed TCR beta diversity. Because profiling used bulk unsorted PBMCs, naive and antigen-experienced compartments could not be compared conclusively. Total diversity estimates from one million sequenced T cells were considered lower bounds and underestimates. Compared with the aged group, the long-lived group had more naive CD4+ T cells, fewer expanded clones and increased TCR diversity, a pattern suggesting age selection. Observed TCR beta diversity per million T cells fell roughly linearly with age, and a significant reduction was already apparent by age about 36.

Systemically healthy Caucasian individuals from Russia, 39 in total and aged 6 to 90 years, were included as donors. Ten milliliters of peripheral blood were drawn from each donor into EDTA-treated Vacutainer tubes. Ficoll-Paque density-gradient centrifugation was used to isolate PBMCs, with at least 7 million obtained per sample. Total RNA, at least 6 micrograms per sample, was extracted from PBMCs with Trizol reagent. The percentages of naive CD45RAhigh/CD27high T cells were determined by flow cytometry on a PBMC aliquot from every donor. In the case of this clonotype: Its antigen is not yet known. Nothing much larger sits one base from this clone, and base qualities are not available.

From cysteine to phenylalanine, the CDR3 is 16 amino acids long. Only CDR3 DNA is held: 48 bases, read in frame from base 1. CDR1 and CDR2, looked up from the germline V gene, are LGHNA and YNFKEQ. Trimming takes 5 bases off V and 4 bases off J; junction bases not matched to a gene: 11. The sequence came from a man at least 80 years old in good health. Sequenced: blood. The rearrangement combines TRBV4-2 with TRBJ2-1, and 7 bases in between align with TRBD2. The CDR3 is CASSFMGTTDYNEQFF. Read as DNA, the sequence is TGTGCCAGCAGCTTTATGGGGACTACTGATTACAATGAGCAGTTCTTC.